This T cell receptor beta chain was recorded in a study of blood T cell repertoires in COVID-19. About the research overall: Donors in the United States, Italy and Spain gave samples during acute or convalescent COVID-19. In each case, the material was cDNA or gDNA derived from T cells, B-cell-depleted T cells, or PBMCs.

The CDR3 length is 15 residues. CDR1 ENHRY and CDR2 SYGVKD come from the germline V gene. Trimming took 3 bases from V and 9 from J, leaving 19 bases between them. Original data processing: Amplification with reference gene primers provided the estimates of nucleated cell counts. The assay was immunoSEQ multiplex PCR, and TCRdb's table has in-frame clones only and misses some. The V and J calls and the clone size are those of that table, but D and trimming were determined from the DNA. Counted here are some 99,000 clones, around 81% occurring once; the ten biggest clones make up around 4.7%. This clone has only a few counts.

The receptor comes from a human donor in a cohort sampled during active or convalescent COVID-19. This chain links TRBV10-3 with TRBJ2-3; a weak D match, TRBD2 (7 bases). Sequences were obtained from peripheral blood. CDR3 DNA: TGTGCCATCAGTGAATCGGGCGGGGGCCTAGAGACGCAGTATTTT. Encoded protein: CAISESGGGLETQYF.